These 21 T cell receptor beta chains came from one sample sequenced in a study of somatic mutations in cytotoxic T cells in rheumatoid arthritis. TCRdb's copy holds only in-frame clones and misses some; the assay was immunoSEQ multiplex PCR. Counted here are 25,000 to 30,000 clones, 70% to 90% occurring once; the ten biggest clones make up over 9%. The specimen sequenced was CD8+ T cells sorted from blood. Receptor source: an adult with rheumatoid arthritis.

The J gene is TRBJ1-1, the V gene TRBV28; TRBD1 agrees at 7 bases. The CDR3 extends over 15 amino acids. From germline, CDR1 is MDHEN and CDR2 SYDVKM. V lost 2 bases to trimming and J lost 1 base; unmatched junction nucleotides: 4. CDR3 region: CASSLRAGGNTEAFF. CDR3 nucleotide sequence: TGTGCCAGCAGTTTAAGGGCAGGGGGGAACACTGAAGCTTTCTTT.

This clone has more than one count but fewer than ten. J is TRBJ2-1 and V is TRBV5-1; no clear D gene. The CDR3 spans 14 residues. The V and J ends lost 1 base and 0 bases respectively, with 5 bases between them. Germline CDR1 and CDR2: SGHRS and YFSETQ. Here the CDR3 DNA reads TGCGCCAGCAGCTTGTTGGACTCCTACAATGAGCAGTTCTTC. Translating gives CASSLLDSYNEQFF.

This clone was picked up one time. The chain combines TRBV19 with TRBJ2-1; D might be TRBD1 or TRBD2, each matching 5 bases. CDR1 and CDR2 from the germline V gene are LNHDA and SQIVND (reference sequence). The CDR3 runs to 14 residues. Trimming cost V 6 bases and J 7 bases, with 16 bases left between them. The CDR3 spells CASREKWGKNEQFF. The CDR3 nucleotides are TGTGCCAGTAGGGAGAAGTGGGGGAAAAATGAGCAGTTCTTC.

V usage is TRBV28 and J usage is TRBJ1-4; TRBD1 might be the D (5 bases). The CDR3 sequence is 15 residues long. V was clipped by 3 bases and J by 6 bases, with 14 bases between them. The V gene's germline CDR1 is MDHEN and CDR2 SYDVKM. CDR3 protein: CASSLEGIGDEKLFF. Here the CDR3 DNA reads TGTGCCAGCAGTTTGGAGGGGATCGGGGATGAAAAACTGTTTTTT.

The chain employs TRBV6-1 and TRBJ2-7; D gene ambiguous. The CDR3 length is 14 residues. Germline loops: CDR1 MNHNS, CDR2 SASEGT. Trimming took 1 base from V and 2 from J, leaving 9 bases between them. The chain's CDR3 is CASSEGGGTYEQYF. CDR3 in DNA: TGTGCCAGCAGTGAAGGTGGCGGAACCTACGAGCAGTACTTC.

V and J are TRBV5-5 and TRBJ1-1; no clear D gene. From germline, CDR1 is SGHKS and CDR2 YYEKEE (reference sequence). The V gene lost 7 bases and the J gene lost 0 bases, with 10 bases spanning the gap. CDR3 length: 13 residues. The CDR3 bases are TGTGCCAGCTTACTAGGGATGAACACTGAAGCTTTCTTT. Translated: CASLLGMNTEAFF.

This chain connects TRBV28 to TRBJ1-4, with D perhaps TRBD1 (5 bases). Looked up from germline, CDR1 is MDHEN and CDR2 is SYDVKM. CDR3 length: 16 amino acids. The V and J ends lost 2 bases and 0 bases respectively, with 10 bases between them. The CDR3 sequence: CASSLEGSTTNEKLFF. CDR3 in DNA: TGTGCCAGCAGTTTAGAGGGGTCGACAACTAATGAAAAACTGTTTTTT.

In nucleotides, the CDR3 is TGTGCCAGCAGCTTGGGGGACACCGGGGAGCTGTTTTTT. Residues: CASSLGDTGELFF. The V and J genes are TRBV11-2 and TRBJ2-2; the D gene could be TRBD1 or TRBD2 (5 bases each). CDR1 and CDR2 from the germline V gene are SGHAT and FQNNGV. The V gene lost 3 bases and the J gene lost 3 bases, with 5 bases spanning the gap. The CDR3 covers 13 residues.

This chain connects TRBV7-3 to TRBJ1-6; D call uncertain. The CDR3 contains 21 residues. With 1 base removed from V and 0 bases from J, the gap between germline ends came to 22 bases. Germline CDR1 and CDR2: SGHTA and FQGTGA. This chain's CDR3 is CASSLKLRALELSSYNSPLHF. CDR3 nucleotide sequence: TGTGCCAGCAGCTTAAAGCTCCGGGCCCTGGAATTGAGCTCCTATAATTCACCCCTCCACTTT.

The rearrangement links TRBV13 to TRBJ2-2; unclear D gene. V was trimmed by 5 bases and J by 3 bases, leaving 7 bases between them. The V gene's germline CDR1 is PRHDT and CDR2 FYEKMQ (reference sequence). This CDR3 contains 13 residues. The chain's CDR3 is CASSLGYTGELFF. CDR3 DNA sequence: TGTGCCAGCAGCCTGGGCTACACCGGGGAGCTGTTTTTT.

V usage is TRBV27 and J usage is TRBJ2-1; maybe TRBD2 (7 bases). The CDR3 has 16 amino acids. Trimming took off 2 bases at V and 4 bases at J, with 15 bases between the two ends. Per germline, CDR1 MNHEY and CDR2 SMNVEV (reference sequence). CDR3 loop: CASSLRGGLRYNEQFF. The CDR3 region has the DNA TGTGCCAGCAGTTTAAGGGGGGGCTTGAGGTACAATGAGCAGTTCTTC.

The chain is built from TRBV14 and TRBJ2-7; D gene uncertain. The germline V gene encodes CDR1 SGHDN and CDR2 FVKESK. The CDR3 covers 12 residues. The V end lost 4 bases, the J end lost 6 bases, and 10 bases lay between the germline ends. The CDR3 DNA sequence: TGTGCCAGCAGCCGATTCCCCGGCGAGCAGTACTTC. It encodes CASSRFPGEQYF.

CDR3 bases: TGTGCCAGCAGACCTTCTAGCGGGCCCTCCTACAATGAGCAGTTCTTC. Translated, it gives CASRPSSGPSYNEQFF. The V call is TRBV2, the J call TRBJ2-1, with 8 nucleotides matching TRBD2. This CDR3 is 16 amino acids long. Trimming at V came to 6 bases and at J to 0 bases, leaving 7 bases not matched to a gene. Germline CDR1 is SNHLY and CDR2 is FYNNEI.

The rearrangement links TRBV11-1 to TRBJ1-2; TRBD1 matches 8 bases. The CDR3 length is 14 residues. With 2 bases clipped from V and 8 bases from J, the junction kept 7 bases outside the gene matches. Germline CDR1 is SGHAT and CDR2 is FQDESV (reference sequence). The CDR3 spells CASSLFQGAGGYTF. In nucleotides, the CDR3 is TGTGCCAGCAGCTTATTCCAGGGGGCAGGAGGCTACACCTTC.

DNA of the CDR3: TGTGCCAGCAGTTCAGAGGGAAGCTCCTACAATGAGCAGTTCTTC. The encoded protein is CASSSEGSSYNEQFF. The V and J genes are TRBV6-5 and TRBJ2-1; tentatively, D is TRBD2 (5 bases). Germline-derived CDR1 and CDR2 are MNHEY and SVGAGI. The CDR3 covers 15 residues. V dropped 4 bases and J dropped 0 bases, with 10 bases sitting between them.

This rearrangement joins TRBV7-9 to TRBJ2-7, with D possibly matching TRBD2 (6 bases). Germline CDR1 SEHNR, CDR2 FQNEAQ (reference sequence). The CDR3 is made up of 15 amino acids. The ends were cut back, 4 bases at V and 5 bases at J, with 18 bases in the middle. The CDR3, as DNA: TGTGCCAGCAGCTCCATTGGGCGGGAAAGCGACGAGCAGTACTTC. This gives the protein CASSSIGRESDEQYF.

V usage is TRBV4-3 and J usage is TRBJ2-7, with D possibly matching TRBD1 (6 bases). Germline lookup yields CDR1 LGHNA and CDR2 YSLEER. The CDR3 runs to 18 residues. Trimming shortened V by 1 base and J by 3 bases, and 22 bases separated the two germline ends. The CDR3 protein is CASSQVVEARGFYYEQYF. The CDR3 DNA sequence: TGCGCCAGCAGCCAAGTGGTGGAGGCCAGGGGATTTTACTACGAGCAGTACTTC.

This chain uses TRBV28 with TRBJ2-3, with D perhaps being TRBD1 or TRBD2 (6 bases each). This CDR3 spans 14 amino acids. The V end was cut by 3 bases, the J end by 2 bases, with 9 bases between. The germline V gene has CDR1 MDHEN and CDR2 SYDVKM. CDR3 DNA sequence: TGTGCCAGCAGTTTCTGGGGGGCCACAGATACGCAGTATTTT. Its translation: CASSFWGATDTQYF.

This clone was recorded once. The chain carries TRBV7-9 and TRBJ2-7; a possible D gene is TRBD1 (5 bases). The germline V gene encodes CDR1 SEHNR and CDR2 FQNEAQ (reference sequence). The CDR3 is 16 amino acids. V dropped 5 bases and J dropped 5 bases, with 22 bases sitting between them. The CDR3 here is CASSNTGTGPFHEQYF. The CDR3 DNA follows: TGTGCCAGCAGCAATACCGGAACAGGCCCATTCCACGAGCAGTACTTC.

The rearrangement joins TRBV19 to TRBJ1-4; TRBD1 matches 8 bases. V shed 0 bases and J 8 bases; nucleotides not matched to a gene: 20. Looked up from germline, CDR1 is LNHDA and CDR2 is SQIVND (reference sequence). There are 20 residues in the CDR3. The CDR3 DNA reads TGTGCCAGTAGTATAGATGTTGTGGACAGGGACTTGAGTTCGGGCGAAAAACTGTTTTTT. As protein: CASSIDVVDRDLSSGEKLFF.

The rearrangement uses TRBV29-1 and TRBJ2-7, with TRBD2 matching 9 bases. The germline gives CDR1 SQVTM, CDR2 ANQGSEA. CDR3 size: 14 residues. The J segment lost 2 bases and the V segment lost 4 bases, leaving 6 bases of the junction unmatched. The CDR3 loop reads CSVGREGWTYEQYF. In DNA, the CDR3 is TGCAGCGTTGGGCGGGAGGGCTGGACCTACGAGCAGTACTTC.